This TCR beta chain was sequenced for a study of blood T cells in healthy people across ages. Study results and limitations: Estimated diversity, derived from one million T cells, was regarded as an underestimate. Percentage of naive T cells showed a strong correlation with TCR beta diversity.

Sample-barcoded 5' priming and a J-beta primer mix drove a second PCR of about 7 to 12 cycles. Every individual sample yielded 2.5 million or more paired-end reads (each containing CDR3). One entry per CDR3 protein, called by TCRdb with MiXCR from the 5' RACE reads. The sample consists of some 1 million distinct CDR3 sequences, 40% to 50% of them appearing once. The ends were cut back, 7 bases at V and 6 bases at J, with 18 bases in the middle. CDR1 MNHEY and CDR2 SVGAGI come from the germline V gene. The CDR3 length is 15 residues. The sample holds a few counts of this clonotype. The antigen is not known.

This clonotype was obtained from a woman aged 60-70 years in good health. Sample: blood. V usage is TRBV6-5 and J usage is TRBJ1-4; D might be TRBD1 (5 bases). Here the CDR3 reads CASTRGGGVDEKLFF. The CDR3 DNA reads as TGTGCCAGCACCCGGGGGGGAGGGGTGGATGAAAAACTGTTTTTT.